This is a list of T cell receptor beta chains from one sample in a study of Tregs in tolerant kidney transplant recipients. These receptors' antigens are unknown. The protocol was immunoSEQ multiplex PCR, while the TCRdb copy is restricted to in-frame clones and leaves out a portion. The repertoire holds just over 15,000 clones, with over 40% as singletons. The sample in question was CD4+ T cells from blood cultured with allogeneic cells, obtained before the transplant. These receptors were obtained from a human patient who received a combined kidney and bone marrow transplant. The CDR3 runs from the conserved cysteine through the conserved F or W. D genes are given only for firm matches. A row's size may be missing; if present it is once, few, many or a size class.

>few|TRBD1|TRBV11-2|TRBJ1-6
TGTGCCAGCAGCTATGGACAGGGCCATAATTCCCCCCTCCACTTT
CASSYGQGHNSPLHF
>.|.|TRBV30|TRBJ2-7
TGTGCCTGGAGTGTACCCCGGCTAGCGCCCGAGCAGTACTTC
CAWSVPRLAPEQYF
>medium-sized|TRBD2|TRBV7-9|TRBJ2-2
TGTGCCCCAGGGGAGCTAGCGGGAGTCACCGGGGAGCTGTTTTTT
CAPGELAGVTGELFF
>medium-sized|TRBD2|TRBV7-9|TRBJ2-7
TGTGCCAGCAGCCCCCGGACTAGCGGGAGCGGCTACGAGCAGTACTTC
CASSPRTSGSGYEQYF
>.|.|TRBV15|TRBJ2-5
TGTGCCACCAGCAGGATAGGCAGGTCAGAGACCCAGTACTTC
CATSRIGRSETQYF
>few|.|TRBV7-2|TRBJ2-1
TGTGCCAGCAGCTTAGCGGGAGACTCCTACAATGAGCAGTTCTTC
CASSLAGDSYNEQFF
>.|TRBD2|TRBV2|TRBJ2-7
TGTGCCAGCAGTGTACAGCGGGGAATCCACGAGCAGTACTTC
CASSVQRGIHEQYF
>.|TRBD1|TRBV15|TRBJ1-5
TGTGCCACCAGCAGCACCCCGACAGGGTTCAATCAGCCCCAGCATTTT
CATSSTPTGFNQPQHF
>once|.|TRBV7-2|TRBJ2-5
TGTGCCAGCAGCTTACGCGGGCCGGGGGAGACCCAGTACTTC
CASSLRGPGETQYF
>few|TRBD1|TRBV5-4|TRBJ2-7
TGTGCCAGAAGATCGGGACAGGGCAGCTCCTACGAGCAGTACTTC
CARRSGQGSSYEQYF
>.|.|TRBV2|TRBJ1-2
TGTGCCAGCAGTGAGCTGGCAGGCCGATCCTATGGCTACACCTTC
CASSELAGRSYGYTF
>few|.|TRBV7-2|TRBJ2-7
TGTGCCAGCAGCTTATTCTACAGGGGAGGCGAGCAGTACTTC
CASSLFYRGGEQYF
>.|.|TRBV5-1|TRBJ2-5
TGCGCCAGCAGCTTGGGACTGGACAGCCGGGAGACCCAGTACTTC
CASSLGLDSRETQYF
>few|.|TRBV7-9|TRBJ2-7
TGTGCCAGCAGCCGCGACAGGTCCTACGAGCAGTACTTC
CASSRDRSYEQYF
>medium-sized|TRBD2|TRBV10-3|TRBJ2-7
TGTGCCATCAGGGGAGCGGGAGGGCCCTACGAGCAGTACTTC
CAIRGAGGPYEQYF
>.|.|TRBV11-3|TRBJ2-3
TGTGCCAGCAGCTTAAGGGGTCCAGACAGCACAGATACGCAGTATTTT
CASSLRGPDSTDTQYF
>.|TRBD1|TRBV4-2|TRBJ1-1
TGTGCCAGCAGCCAAAGGGGTACAGGGGGAGAGTTTAGTGAAGCTTTCTTT
CASSQRGTGGEFSEAFF
>.|TRBD1|TRBV11-2|TRBJ2-7
TGTGCCAGCAGCCCGATCGGTCGGCGACAGGGGGCTACCTACGAGCAGTACTTC
CASSPIGRRQGATYEQYF
>.|.|TRBV5-1|TRBJ2-5
TGCGCCAGCAGCTTGGGGGGACACAGGACTAGAGAGACCCAGTACTTC
CASSLGGHRTRETQYF
>.|TRBD2|TRBV4-1|TRBJ2-1
TGCGCCAGCAGCCAATTCTCTAGCGGGAGTCTCAATGAGCAGTTCTTC
CASSQFSSGSLNEQFF
>.|.|TRBV30|TRBJ2-1
TGTGCCTGGGCACAGTTTTATGAGCAGTTCTTC
CAWAQFYEQFF
>few|TRBD2|TRBV2|TRBJ2-2
TGTGCCGCGGGGGGGGACTCGACCACCGGGGAGCTGTTTTTT
CAAGGDSTTGELFF
>.|.|TRBV5-1|TRBJ1-1
TGCGCCAGCAGCTTGGGGACAAGCCGCACTGAAGCTTTCTTT
CASSLGTSRTEAFF
>.|.|TRBV18|TRBJ1-6
TGTGCCAGCTCACTTGGACATCTTAATTCCCCCCTCCACTTT
CASSLGHLNSPLHF
>.|TRBD1|TRBV4-3|TRBJ1-2
TGCGCCAGCAGCCAAACGAGGACAGGGGGCTATGGCTACACCTTC
CASSQTRTGGYGYTF
>.|.|TRBV14|TRBJ2-5
TGTGCCAGCAGCCCATCGTCCGCGGAACCTCGGTACTTC
CASSPSSAEPRYF
>once|TRBD1|TRBV29-1|TRBJ2-1
TGCAGCGTTGAGGGAGGACAGGGGGCGAGTGAGCAGTTCTTC
CSVEGGQGASEQFF
>.|.|TRBV4-1|TRBJ2-7
TGCGCCAGCAGCCGGATTCCGGGACAAAACCACGAGCAGTACTTC
CASSRIPGQNHEQYF
>once|TRBD2|TRBV7-3|TRBJ2-3
TGTGCCAGCAGCTTAATGGGTAGCGGGACAGATACGCAGTATTTT
CASSLMGSGTDTQYF
>.|TRBD2|TRBV7-2|TRBJ2-1
TGTGCCAGCAGCTCGCGACTAGCGGGGATCTACAATGAGCAGTTCTTC
CASSSRLAGIYNEQFF
>medium-sized|TRBD1|TRBV15|TRBJ2-1
TGTGCCACCAGCAGAGATAACAGGGGGTCCCACAATGAGCAGTTCTTC
CATSRDNRGSHNEQFF
>few|TRBD1|TRBV27|TRBJ2-7
TGTGCCAGCAGTTGGACAGGCTACGAGCAGTACTTC
CASSWTGYEQYF
>.|.|TRBV2|TRBJ2-1
TGTGCCAGCAATTCCCGCTCTGCGAGCAAGCAGTTCTTC
CASNSRSASKQFF
>.|.|TRBV5-6|TRBJ2-1
TGTGCCAGCAGCCCAGGAGGTAGCTCCTACAATGAGCAGTTCTTC
CASSPGGSSYNEQFF
>once|.|TRBV5-1|TRBJ1-6
TGCGCCAGCAGCTTGGCACTCAATTCACCCCTCCACTTT
CASSLALNSPLHF
>.|TRBD1|TRBV30|TRBJ2-2
TGTGCCTGGCAGACCGGGACAGTCACCGGGGAGCTGTTTTTT
CAWQTGTVTGELFF
>.|.|TRBV7-2|TRBJ1-1
TGTGCCAGCAGCTTTGTGGGGGCCGACTTTTCTGAAGCTTTCTTT
CASSFVGADFSEAFF
>.|TRBD1|TRBV7-3|TRBJ2-1
TGTGCCAGCAGCTTAGGGGGGACAGGGGGCTCCTACAATGAGCAGTTCTTC
CASSLGGTGGSYNEQFF
>.|TRBD2|TRBV15|TRBJ2-2
TGTGCCACCAGCAGAGATCGGAGACTAGCCTCCGGGGGGCTGTTTTTT
CATSRDRRLASGGLFF
>few|.|TRBV5-1|TRBJ2-5
TGCGCCAGCAGCTTGGGGGGGGTCCAAGAGACCCAGTACTTC
CASSLGGVQETQYF
>.|TRBD2|TRBV4-1|TRBJ2-7
TGCGCCAGCAGCCATTATATCACTAGCGGAGCTTACGAGCAGTACTTC
CASSHYITSGAYEQYF
>few|.|TRBV29-1|TRBJ1-2
TGCAGCGTCGGACGACAGGACCCTCGCTATGGCTACACCTTC
CSVGRQDPRYGYTF
>medium-sized|.|TRBV6-5|TRBJ2-7
TGTGCCAGCAGTTACGGAGCAGTTCCCTACGAGCAGTACTTC
CASSYGAVPYEQYF